These T cell receptor beta chains were read from a single sample in a study of blood T cell repertoires in COVID-19. The table came from immunoSEQ multiplex PCR; TCRdb's copy has only in-frame clones and leaves some out. The sample lists approximately 82,000 clones; 83% were seen once. The sample was peripheral blood. The origin of the receptors is a woman aged 55-70 years with acute or convalescent COVID-19. Each CDR3 is given with its conserved first and last residue.

>TRBJ2-7|TRBV6-2/TRBV6-3
CASSSPTGSSYEQYF
>TRBJ2-3|TRBV2
CASGGGGGAPDTQYF
>TRBJ1-1|TRBV5-1
CASSLAGQGNTEAFF
>TRBJ2-2|TRBV5-5
CASSQGGTLGPGELFF
>TRBJ1-1|TRBV7-2
CASSVQTGNTEAFF
>TRBJ1-2|TRBV5-1
CASSLGQGIGYGYTF
>TRBJ1-1|TRBV3-1/TRBV3-2
CASSTSTERNEAFF
>TRBJ1-1|TRBV4-2
CASSQFDRVTEAFF
>TRBJ1-4|TRBV2
CAGTGQSEKLFF
>TRBJ1-5|TRBV11-2
CASSFERGNQPQHF
>TRBJ2-1|TRBV7-2
CASSSGSGGYNEQFF
>TRBJ1-6|TRBV11-2
CASSGQGGNVRSPLHF
>TRBJ2-3|TRBV9
CASSASTDTQYF
>TRBJ1-2|TRBV7-9
CASSLATGVGYTF
>TRBJ1-2|TRBV6-5
CASSYGQIYGYTF
>TRBJ1-4|TRBV29-1
CSVAQGGEKLFF
>TRBJ2-1|TRBV29-1
CSGGTEEQFF
>TRBJ1-5|TRBV5-1
CASSLTGEGQPQHF
>TRBJ2-3|TRBV4-1
CASSQHQRLAGFTDTQYF
>TRBJ1-2|TRBV6-2/TRBV6-3
CASSDLDRERGYTF
>TRBJ1-1|TRBV24-1
CATSDLRGYTEAFF
>TRBJ2-7|TRBV5-4
CASSLVGADYEQYF
>TRBJ2-1|TRBV9
CASSGGGPRQFF
>TRBJ1-6|TRBV5-8
CASSLQGKTSPLHF
>TRBJ1-3|TRBV6-5
CASNALGSGNTIYF
>TRBJ2-5|TRBV10-1
CASSTGTSGSGETQYF
>TRBJ1-1|TRBV6-5
CASRLTAEEGEAFF
>TRBJ1-5|TRBV6-5
CASSYGFGQPQHF
>TRBJ2-3|TRBV2
CASSGRRGVTDTQYF
>TRBJ1-5|TRBV5-4
CASSAGGGQNQPQHF
>TRBJ1-5|TRBV7-8
CASSLVRGGDQPQHF
>TRBJ1-6|TRBV11-3
CASSLSRSYNSPLHF
>TRBJ2-3|TRBV19
CASSLLAGGTDTQYF
>TRBJ2-7|TRBV5-8
CASSFLVGPQSYEQYF
>TRBJ1-2|TRBV5-6
CASSLRGTLGYGYTF
>TRBJ1-1|TRBV7-2
CASSAWDTSNTEAFF
>TRBJ1-2|TRBV25-1
CASSPGGPRNYGYTF
>TRBJ1-2|TRBV9
CASSVFGGENYGYTF
>TRBJ1-5|TRBV3-1/TRBV3-2
CASSQDMWGEEHF
>TRBJ1-1|TRBV6-5
CASSYQGLTEAFF
>TRBJ1-1|TRBV7-2
CASSSKTGYTEAFF
>TRBJ2-7|TRBV2
CASSEGSGPSYEQYF